This T cell receptor beta chain comes out of a study of OX40 agonist ivuxolimab in advanced cancers. Study summary: With ivuxolimab, an agonistic anti-OX40 (CD134) antibody, patients were treated. Averaging about 60 years in age, with a range of about 23 to 90, the cohort was approximately 83% male. Study observations and caveats: With doses of 0.1 to 3.0 mg/kg, CD4+ and CD8+ blood T cells had undergone clonal expansion by week 6.

Concerning this clone: The antigen remains unidentified.

This table comes from immunoSEQ multiplex PCR, and its TCRdb copy is limited to in-frame clones, with some not included. The sample has 50,000 to 65,000 clones, roughly 80% seen once; the top ten hold roughly 5.1%. The origin of this receptor is an adult with an advanced solid tumor such as melanoma, head and neck, liver or kidney cancer. Here the sequenced sample was CD4+ or CD8+ T cells sorted from blood, taken in a trial of the OX40 agonist ivuxolimab.

The CDR3 DNA sequence: TGTGCCTGGAGTCGCGGGACCTGGGAGACCCAGTACTTC. Its protein product is CAWSRGTWETQYF. The V and J genes are TRBV30 and TRBJ2-5; D is perhaps TRBD2 (6 bases). The CDR3 has 13 amino acids. With 2 bases removed from V and 5 bases from J, the gap between germline ends came to 12 bases. The V gene's germline CDR1 is GTSNPN and CDR2 SVGIG (reference sequence).